The rows below give T cell receptor beta chains drawn from one sample of a study of blood T cell repertoires in COVID-19. Only in-frame clones appear in the TCRdb table, and some are missing; sequencing was by immunoSEQ multiplex PCR. This sample has around 200,000 clones, with around 80% found just once. Material for sequencing was peripheral blood. These receptors all come from a human donor in a cohort sampled during active COVID-19. The CDR3 runs from the conserved cysteine through the conserved F or W. Fields, in order: J gene, D gene, clone size, V gene, CDR3 DNA, CDR3 protein. The D gene is left open where the match is weak. Rows give clone size only sometimes, using once, few, many, or a class for an expanded clone.

j_call: TRBJ2-7
d_call: TRBD2
clone_size: -
v_call: TRBV4-1
cdr3_nt: TGCGCCAGCAGCCAAGAAAGGGCTAGCGGAACCTCCTACGAGCAGTACTTC
cdr3_aa: CASSQERASGTSYEQYF

j_call: TRBJ2-2
d_call: TRBD2
clone_size: -
v_call: TRBV18
cdr3_nt: TGTGCCAGCTCACCCCACCTGCGGGGGTACGGGGAGCTGTTTTTT
cdr3_aa: CASSPHLRGYGELFF

j_call: TRBJ2-1
d_call: -
clone_size: few
v_call: TRBV28
cdr3_nt: TGTGCCAGCAGTTTCCCGAGGCTGGAAGGCTCCTACAATGAGCAGTTCTTC
cdr3_aa: CASSFPRLEGSYNEQFF

j_call: TRBJ1-1
d_call: -
clone_size: few
v_call: TRBV2
cdr3_nt: TGTGCCAGCAGTGAAGTCGGCACTGAAGCTTTCTTT
cdr3_aa: CASSEVGTEAFF

j_call: TRBJ2-1
d_call: TRBD1
clone_size: -
v_call: TRBV5-4
cdr3_nt: TGTGCCAGCAGCCCCCCACAGGGGGCTAGCGGTTATTACAATGAGCAGTTCTTC
cdr3_aa: CASSPPQGASGYYNEQFF

j_call: TRBJ1-1
d_call: TRBD1
clone_size: -
v_call: TRBV18
cdr3_nt: TGTGCCAGCTCATCCTCAACAGGGGTTTGGACTGAAGCTTTCTTT
cdr3_aa: CASSSSTGVWTEAFF

j_call: TRBJ1-2
d_call: -
clone_size: -
v_call: TRBV27
cdr3_nt: TGTGCCAGCAGCCCCGGAGGATATGGCTACACCTTC
cdr3_aa: CASSPGGYGYTF

j_call: TRBJ2-7
d_call: TRBD2
clone_size: -
v_call: TRBV18
cdr3_nt: TGTGCCAGCTCACCTGACCTTAGCGGGAGGGCCTACGAGCAGTACTTC
cdr3_aa: CASSPDLSGRAYEQYF

j_call: TRBJ1-5
d_call: -
clone_size: -
v_call: TRBV27
cdr3_nt: TGTGCCAGCAGTTTGAGGGGGGGGCAGCCCCAGCATTTT
cdr3_aa: CASSLRGGQPQHF

j_call: TRBJ2-7
d_call: TRBD1
clone_size: -
v_call: TRBV18
cdr3_nt: TGTGCCAGCTCCCCGCCGGGACAGGGACCCCATTCCTACGAGCAGTACTTC
cdr3_aa: CASSPPGQGPHSYEQYF

j_call: TRBJ2-7
d_call: TRBD2
clone_size: -
v_call: TRBV28
cdr3_nt: TGTGCCAGCAGTTCGGCGGGACTAGCCCACGAGCAGTACTTC
cdr3_aa: CASSSAGLAHEQYF

j_call: TRBJ2-2
d_call: -
clone_size: -
v_call: TRBV30
cdr3_nt: TGTGCCTGGAACGACAGAAACACCGGGGAGCTGTTTTTT
cdr3_aa: CAWNDRNTGELFF

j_call: TRBJ2-7
d_call: TRBD2
clone_size: once
v_call: TRBV28
cdr3_nt: TGTGCCAGCAGTTTATCGGGAGGGCCAAACGAGCAGTACTTC
cdr3_aa: CASSLSGGPNEQYF

j_call: TRBJ2-3
d_call: TRBD2
clone_size: -
v_call: TRBV28
cdr3_nt: TGTGCCAGCAGTCCCTCGGGTAGCGGGAGCCTCACAGATACGCAGTATTTT
cdr3_aa: CASSPSGSGSLTDTQYF

j_call: TRBJ2-7
d_call: TRBD1
clone_size: -
v_call: TRBV4-1
cdr3_nt: TGCGCCAGCAGCCAGGTCGGACAGGGTAACTACGAGCAGTACTTC
cdr3_aa: CASSQVGQGNYEQYF

j_call: TRBJ2-2
d_call: -
clone_size: -
v_call: TRBV21-1
cdr3_nt: TGTGCCAGCAGCAAAGAAGAAAAGGGGTGGACCGGGGAGCTGTTTTTT
cdr3_aa: CASSKEEKGWTGELFF

j_call: TRBJ2-3
d_call: -
clone_size: -
v_call: TRBV27
cdr3_nt: TGTGCCAGCAGCTATTCCCGGGAAAGGGATACGCAGTATTTT
cdr3_aa: CASSYSRERDTQYF

j_call: TRBJ1-6
d_call: TRBD1
clone_size: -
v_call: TRBV6-5
cdr3_nt: TGTGCCAGCAGCGGGACAGGGCGGAATTCACCCCTCCACTTT
cdr3_aa: CASSGTGRNSPLHF

j_call: TRBJ2-2
d_call: TRBD2
clone_size: -
v_call: TRBV11-3
cdr3_nt: TGTGCCAGCAGCTCGGGACTAGGCTTGAACACCGGGGAGCTGTTTTTT
cdr3_aa: CASSSGLGLNTGELFF

j_call: TRBJ1-2
d_call: -
clone_size: few
v_call: TRBV2
cdr3_nt: TGTGCCAGCAGTGGAGTGTTAGGGGATAACTATGGCTACACCTTC
cdr3_aa: CASSGVLGDNYGYTF

j_call: TRBJ1-2
d_call: TRBD1
clone_size: -
v_call: TRBV27
cdr3_nt: TGTGCCAGCAGTCTAACAGGGGCAGTCAACTATGGCTACACCTTC
cdr3_aa: CASSLTGAVNYGYTF

j_call: TRBJ1-1
d_call: -
clone_size: -
v_call: TRBV21-1
cdr3_nt: TGTGCCAGCAGCAATGGGCAGGGATCAGAAGCTTTCTTT
cdr3_aa: CASSNGQGSEAFF

j_call: TRBJ1-2
d_call: TRBD1
clone_size: few
v_call: TRBV18
cdr3_nt: TGTGCCAGCTCACCCGGGACAGGGGGTGGCTACACCTTC
cdr3_aa: CASSPGTGGGYTF

j_call: TRBJ2-7
d_call: -
clone_size: -
v_call: TRBV6-2/TRBV6-3
cdr3_nt: TGTGCCAGCAGTATTCGCGGCGGCCCCTACGAGCAGTACTTC
cdr3_aa: CASSIRGGPYEQYF

j_call: TRBJ2-7
d_call: TRBD1
clone_size: -
v_call: TRBV5-1
cdr3_nt: TGCGCCAGCAACGCTTGGGGACAGGGTGGGGGCGAGCAGTACTTC
cdr3_aa: CASNAWGQGGGEQYF

j_call: TRBJ2-5
d_call: TRBD2
clone_size: -
v_call: TRBV2
cdr3_nt: TGTGCCAGCAGTTTAGCGGGAGGGGAGACCCAGTACTTC
cdr3_aa: CASSLAGGETQYF

j_call: TRBJ2-1
d_call: -
clone_size: -
v_call: TRBV24-1
cdr3_nt: TGTGCCACCAGTGATTTAAGCCAGGGGAATGAGCAGTTCTTC
cdr3_aa: CATSDLSQGNEQFF

j_call: TRBJ1-2
d_call: -
clone_size: -
v_call: TRBV4-1
cdr3_nt: TGCGCCAGCAGCCAAGATCTTACAGGGTTCAGAGGCTACACCTTC
cdr3_aa: CASSQDLTGFRGYTF

j_call: TRBJ2-1
d_call: -
clone_size: once
v_call: TRBV7-6
cdr3_nt: TGTGCCAGCAGCTTAGCTAGGCGGTACAATGAGCAGTTCTTC
cdr3_aa: CASSLARRYNEQFF

j_call: TRBJ2-7
d_call: TRBD2
clone_size: -
v_call: TRBV4-3
cdr3_nt: TGCGCCAGCAGCCAAGGGGCGGGGGAAACCTCCTACGAGCAGTACTTC
cdr3_aa: CASSQGAGETSYEQYF

j_call: TRBJ2-7
d_call: -
clone_size: once
v_call: TRBV7-9
cdr3_nt: TGTGCCAGCAGCTTTAATGCTGGGGGGTCCTACGAGCAGTACTTC
cdr3_aa: CASSFNAGGSYEQYF

j_call: TRBJ1-2
d_call: TRBD1
clone_size: few
v_call: TRBV6-6
cdr3_nt: TGTGCCAGCAGTTACTCGACAGGGTCAAATGGCTACACCTTC
cdr3_aa: CASSYSTGSNGYTF

j_call: TRBJ2-7
d_call: -
clone_size: -
v_call: TRBV7-9
cdr3_nt: TGTGCCAGCAGCGGGCGGGGCGGTACGTACTTC
cdr3_aa: CASSGRGGTYF

j_call: TRBJ2-5
d_call: TRBD1
clone_size: -
v_call: TRBV9
cdr3_nt: TGTGCCAGCAGCGCCGGAGGGACAGGGGGAGCAGAGACCCAGTACTTC
cdr3_aa: CASSAGGTGGAETQYF